Listed below are T cell receptor beta chains from one sample, sequenced in a study of cytomegalovirus exposure and HLA in healthy donors. The method was immunoSEQ multiplex PCR; TCRdb's version includes in-frame clones alone and lacks a portion of them. The sample consists of around 100,000 clones, 70% to 90% of them appearing once. Sequenced sample: PBMCs. The receptor set was obtained from a man in his forties in good health and CMV-seronegative. CDR3s include the opening cysteine and the closing phenylalanine or tryptophan. Each record gives: V gene, J gene, D gene, CDR3 length, clone size, CDR3 DNA, CDR3 protein. A D gene is named only where the DNA matches it firmly. Part of the rows lack a size; the others show once, few, many or a class for expanded clones.

TRBV5-8	TRBJ2-5	TRBD2	17	-	TGTGCCAGCAGCTTGGGAGTAGGCGGGGGAGAAAAAGAGACCCAGTACTTC	CASSLGVGGGEKETQYF
TRBV30	TRBJ1-5	-	13	-	TGTGCCTGGAGTGTAGAGAGCAATCAGCCCCAGCATTTT	CAWSVESNQPQHF
TRBV2	TRBJ1-1	TRBD1	16	-	TGTGCCAAGGGGCGACAGGGGCGGACCATGAACACTGAAGCTTTCTTT	CAKGRQGRTMNTEAFF
TRBV7-3	TRBJ2-3	TRBD2	15	-	TGTGCCAGCAGCTGGGGCGGGGGGGCCTCCGATACGCAGTATTTT	CASSWGGGASDTQYF
TRBV5-1	TRBJ2-7	TRBD2	14	once	TGCGCCAGCAGGACTAGCGGGGGGTCGGACGAGCAGTACTTC	CASRTSGGSDEQYF
TRBV21-1	TRBJ2-4	-	15	-	TGTGCCAGCAGCACCGGGGCGACAGGGAAAAACATTCAGTACTTC	CASSTGATGKNIQYF
TRBV6-4	TRBJ2-1	TRBD2	14	-	TGTGCCAGCAGTAACAGCGGGGGCCACAATGAGCAGTTCTTC	CASSNSGGHNEQFF
TRBV29-1	TRBJ2-5	TRBD1	14	-	TGCAGCGTTGGGACAGGGGGCGTGGGCGAGACCCAGTACTTC	CSVGTGGVGETQYF
TRBV7-2	TRBJ2-1	-	15	once	TGTGCCAGCAGCTTAACCCAGGGCTCCTACAATGAGCAGTTCTTC	CASSLTQGSYNEQFF
TRBV13	TRBJ2-1	TRBD1	15	-	TGTGCCAGCAGCGGAGGACAGGGCTCCTACAATGAGCAGTTCTTC	CASSGGQGSYNEQFF
TRBV5-1	TRBJ2-3	TRBD2	15	-	TGCGCCAGCTGGTTAGCGGGGGGGAGCACAGATACGCAGTATTTT	CASWLAGGSTDTQYF
TRBV7-2	TRBJ2-3	TRBD2	17	-	TGTGCCAGCAGCCCAGGGATAGCGGGGGGAACCCCAGATACGCAGTATTTT	CASSPGIAGGTPDTQYF
TRBV4-3	TRBJ1-2	-	16	-	TGCGCCAGCAGCCAAGAAGAGGATACCTTGATTTATGGCTACACCTTC	CASSQEEDTLIYGYTF
TRBV5-1	TRBJ2-1	-	14	-	TGCGCCAGCAGCCCTCAGCCGGGACACCCAGAGCAGTTCTTC	CASSPQPGHPEQFF
TRBV10-2	TRBJ2-5	-	11	-	TGCGCCAGCAGTGGTGAGGAGACCCAGTACTTC	CASSGEETQYF